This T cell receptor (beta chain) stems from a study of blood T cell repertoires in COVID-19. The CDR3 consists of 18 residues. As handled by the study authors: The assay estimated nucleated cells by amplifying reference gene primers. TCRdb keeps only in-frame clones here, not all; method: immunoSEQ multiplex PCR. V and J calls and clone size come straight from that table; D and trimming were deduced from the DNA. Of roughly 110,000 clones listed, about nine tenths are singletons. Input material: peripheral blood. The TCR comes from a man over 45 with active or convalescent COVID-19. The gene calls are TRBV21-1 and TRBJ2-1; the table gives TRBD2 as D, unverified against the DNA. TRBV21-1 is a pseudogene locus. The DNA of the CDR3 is TGTGCCAGCACCCCCGCCCCCGGGAGGGCCTCCTTCTACAATGAGCAGTTCTTC. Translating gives CASTPAPGRASFYNEQFF.